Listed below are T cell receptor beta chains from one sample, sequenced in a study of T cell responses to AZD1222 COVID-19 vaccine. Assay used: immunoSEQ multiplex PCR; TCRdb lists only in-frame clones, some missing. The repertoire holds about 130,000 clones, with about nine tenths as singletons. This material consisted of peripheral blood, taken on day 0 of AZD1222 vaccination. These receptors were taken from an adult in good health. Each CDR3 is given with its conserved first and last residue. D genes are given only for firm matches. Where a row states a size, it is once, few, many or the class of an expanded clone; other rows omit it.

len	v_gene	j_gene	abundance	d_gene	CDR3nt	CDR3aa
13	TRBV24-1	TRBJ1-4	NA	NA	TGTGCCACTGGGCGGGGGGCCGGAGAAAAACTGTTTTTT	CATGRGAGEKLFF
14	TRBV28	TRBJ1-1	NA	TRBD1	TGTGCCAGCAACCAAGACAGGGGAGGAACTGAAGCTTTCTTT	CASNQDRGGTEAFF
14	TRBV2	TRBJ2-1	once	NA	TGTGCCAGCAGTGGGGCCCGGCCCTACAATGAGCAGTTCTTC	CASSGARPYNEQFF
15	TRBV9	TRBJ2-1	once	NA	TGTGCCAGCAGCGTATGGAACAGGGCGGAAAATGAGCAGTTCTTC	CASSVWNRAENEQFF
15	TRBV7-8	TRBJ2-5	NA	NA	TGTGCCAGCAGCTTAGCACACAGCCGCCAAGAGACCCAGTACTTC	CASSLAHSRQETQYF
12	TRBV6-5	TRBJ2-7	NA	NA	TGTGCCAGCAGTCCTTCTACCTACGAGCAGTACTTC	CASSPSTYEQYF
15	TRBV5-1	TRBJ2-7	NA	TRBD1	TGCGCCAGCTCCCAACAGGGGCCCTATCTGGGGGAGCAGTACTTC	CASSQQGPYLGEQYF
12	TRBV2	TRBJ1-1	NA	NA	TGTGCCAGCAATCGAGGAAGCACTGAAGCTTTCTTT	CASNRGSTEAFF
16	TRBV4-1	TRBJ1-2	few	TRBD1	TGCGCCAGCAGCCAACCCAACCCGGGACAGGGGGATGGCTACACCTTC	CASSQPNPGQGDGYTF
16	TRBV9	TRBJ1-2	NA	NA	TGTGCCAGCAGCCCACCCTCAGGGAGTACTAACTATGGCTACACCTTC	CASSPPSGSTNYGYTF
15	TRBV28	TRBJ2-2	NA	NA	TGTGCCAGCAGTTCCGAGTCAAAGGGACCCGGGGAGCTGTTTTTT	CASSSESKGPGELFF
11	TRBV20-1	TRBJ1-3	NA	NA	TGCAGTGCTACATCTGGAAACACCATATATTTT	CSATSGNTIYF
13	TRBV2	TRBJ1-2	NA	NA	TGTGCCAGCAGGGTGACGGACAACTATGGCTACACCTTC	CASRVTDNYGYTF
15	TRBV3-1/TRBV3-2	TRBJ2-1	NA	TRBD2	TGTGCCAGCGGGGGGGAAAAATTGGCCTACAATGAGCAGTTCTTC	CASGGEKLAYNEQFF